What follows are 19 T cell receptor beta chains derived from one specimen sequenced in a study of blood T cells in healthy people across ages. Then a second PCR, running roughly 7 to 11 cycles, was carried out with a sample-barcoded 5' primer and a J-beta primer mix. TCRdb analysed the 5' RACE reads with MiXCR anew, one entry per CDR3 protein. The sample consists of 910,000 or so distinct CDR3 sequences, roughly 51% of them appearing once. The sample was blood. The receptors were sampled from a woman aged 60-75 years in good health.

This clonotype was observed a few times. This chain joins TRBV6-5 and TRBJ1-6, with TRBD1 as a possible D gene (5 bases). Germline V gives CDR1 MNHEY, CDR2 SVGAGI. The V gene lost 0 bases and the J gene lost 8 bases, with 11 bases spanning the gap. CDR3 length: 15 amino acids. The CDR3 bases are TGTGCCAGCAGTTACTCGATTTGGGGGGATTCACCCCTCCACTTT. This sequence encodes CASSYSIWGDSPLHF.

The V gene is TRBV20-1, the J gene TRBJ2-3; either TRBD1 or TRBD2 may supply D (5 bases each). CDR1 is DFQATT and CDR2 is SNEGSKA in the germline V gene (reference sequence). CDR3 length: 14 residues. The CDR3 DNA sequence: TGCTCCCGATGGGAGACAGAAGGCACAGATACGCAGTATTTT. The encoded protein is CSRWETEGTDTQYF.

This chain uses TRBV20-1 with TRBJ2-5; TRBD2 is a possible D gene (5 bases). Germline lookup yields CDR1 DFQATT and CDR2 SNEGSKA (reference sequence). V was cut by 0 bases and J by 4 bases, with 15 bases left in between. This CDR3 contains 15 residues. CDR3 amino acids: CSARDPRGIGETQYF. DNA for the CDR3: TGCAGTGCTAGAGACCCTCGAGGGATCGGAGAGACCCAGTACTTC.

Notes on this clonotype: The junction departs from the called germline gene at one end, perhaps through a read error. V and J are TRBV28 and TRBJ2-1; D perhaps matches TRBD2 (5 bases). The CDR3 spans 14 residues. CDR1 MDHEN and CDR2 SYDVKM come from the germline V gene. The CDR3 loop reads CASSRRSSYNERYF. As DNA, the CDR3 is TGTGCCAGCAGTCGACGTAGCTCCTACAATGAGCGGTACTTC.

The table lists this clonotype with a few counts. The V and J genes are TRBV24-1 and TRBJ2-4, with no clear D. The J call may be mistaken, given a closer DNA end match to TRBJ2-5. This CDR3 has 12 residues. Germline values: CDR1 KGHDR, CDR2 SFDVKD. The CDR3 bases are TGTGCCACCAGTAGTACTTGGGAGACCCAGTACTTC. Encoded protein: CATSSTWETQYF.

This clonotype was counted at least ten times. The chain couples TRBV2 to TRBJ2-4, with D uncertain. V was pared by 6 bases and J by 0 bases, with 6 bases between. This CDR3 is built from 13 residues. The germline V gene has CDR1 SNHLY and CDR2 FYNNEI. In nucleotides, the CDR3 is TGTGCCAGCAGGGGCCTAGCCAAAAACATTCAGTACTTC. This encodes CASRGLAKNIQYF.

This clonotype was seen a few times. The CDR3 bases are TGCGCCAGCAGCGAGAGAGGGCATCCCACAGATACGCAGTATTTT. Amino acid sequence: CASSERGHPTDTQYF. The rearrangement links TRBV5-1 to TRBJ2-3; D perhaps matches TRBD2 (5 bases). Trimming shortened V by 4 bases and J by 2 bases, and 14 bases separated the two germline ends. Germline V gene lookup returns CDR1 SGHRS and CDR2 YFSETQ. The CDR3 is made up of 15 amino acids.

As concerns this clonotype: It may be a read error: a sequence one base away is much more abundant. The genes are TRBV4-1 and TRBJ2-4; D may correspond to TRBD1 or TRBD2 (5 bases each). The CDR3 sequence is 16 residues long. The germline CDR1 and CDR2 sequences are MGHRA and YSYEKL. Between the trimmed V and J ends, which lost 1 base and 0 bases, there was a span of 10 bases. Here the CDR3 reads CASSQVIGTAKNIQYF. The CDR3 coding sequence is TGCGCCAGCAGCCAAGTTATCGGGACAGCCAAAAACATTCAGTACTTC.

V is TRBV2 and J is TRBJ1-2, with TRBD1 as a possible D gene (6 bases). This CDR3 has 12 residues. Germline-derived CDR1 and CDR2 are SNHLY and FYNNEI. V gave up 6 bases and J gave up 8 bases, with 13 bases separating them. CDR3 sequence: CASRLNRDGYTF. Here the CDR3 DNA reads TGTGCCAGCAGGCTGAACAGGGACGGCTACACCTTC.

The rearrangement uses TRBV12-3 or TRBV12-4 and TRBJ2-1; TRBD1 matches at 7 bases. Unmatched junction bases numbered 8, after V lost 5 bases and J lost 7 bases. The CDR3 totals 14 residues. CDR3 DNA sequence: TGTGCCAGCAGTCCCCCGACAGGGCAGAATGAGCAGTTCTTC. This gives the protein CASSPPTGQNEQFF.

The chain combines TRBV29-1 with TRBJ2-3; 8 bases are shared with TRBD2. Trimming removed 8 bases from V and 1 base from J; junction bases left unmatched: 2. The length of the CDR3 is 12 residues. The germline V gene has CDR1 SQVTM and CDR2 ANQGSEA. The CDR3 here is CSLGRGTDTQYF. CDR3 DNA: TGCAGCCTCGGGAGGGGCACAGATACGCAGTATTTT.

This clonotype turned up a few times. The rearrangement links TRBV20-1 to TRBJ2-3; D remains ambiguous. This CDR3 contains 13 residues. The germline gives CDR1 DFQATT, CDR2 SNEGSKA (reference sequence). With 6 bases removed from V and 0 bases from J, the gap between germline ends came to 10 bases. This CDR3 reads CSAPRLSTDTQYF. In DNA, the CDR3 is TGCAGTGCGCCGAGACTGAGCACAGATACGCAGTATTTT.

In regard to this clonotype: This may be a read error, as it is one base from a much larger clone. This chain connects TRBV28 to TRBJ2-4; 7 bases are a match to TRBD1. The J call may be faulty, since TRBJ2-7 better matches the DNA end. There are 14 residues in the CDR3. Germline CDR1 and CDR2: MDHEN and SYDVKM. In DNA, the CDR3 is TGTGCCAGCAGTGTATCGGGACAGTCGCGCGAGCAGTACTTC. This gives the protein CASSVSGQSREQYF.

The chain recombines TRBV6-5 with TRBJ2-7; the D gene is possibly TRBD2 (6 bases). Germline assignment: CDR1 MNHEY and CDR2 SVGAGI. CDR3 size: 16 residues. Between the trimmed V and J ends, which lost 4 bases and 3 bases, there was a span of 19 bases. DNA of the CDR3: TGTGCCAGCAGTTCCGACCGGCGGGACTCCAACTACGAGCAGTACTTC. It is translated as CASSSDRRDSNYEQYF.

This sequence joins TRBV20-1 and TRBJ2-5, with D possibly matching TRBD1 (6 bases). There are 14 residues in the CDR3. Germline lookup yields CDR1 DFQATT and CDR2 SNEGSKA (reference sequence). Deletions cut 3 bases from V and 5 bases from J, with 16 bases between. The CDR3 bases are TGCAGTGCTAGCTTTACAGGGAGAAGGGAGACCCAGTACTTC. Translation gives CSASFTGRRETQYF.

J is TRBJ1-4 and V is TRBV19; D remains ambiguous. The CDR3 runs 13 residues. Looked up from germline, CDR1 is LNHDA and CDR2 is SQIVND (reference sequence). Trimming pared 4 bases from V and 8 bases from J, leaving 11 bases between. The CDR3 sequence is CASSNGVEEKLFF. The DNA of the CDR3 is TGTGCCAGTAGTAATGGGGTCGAAGAAAAACTGTTTTTT. Supplemented by reference TRBV19 and TRBJ1-4, the full variable domain reads DGGITQSPKYLFRKEGQNVTLSCEQNLNHDAMYWYRQDPGQGLRLIYYSQIVNDFQKGDIAEGYSVSREKKESFPLTVTSAQKNPTAFYLCASSNGVEEKLFFGSGTQLSVL.

The table lists this clonotype with a few counts. This sequence joins TRBV10-3 and TRBJ1-1; 9 bases match TRBD1. Germline V gene data show CDR1 as ENHRY and CDR2 as SYGVKD. CDR3 length: 15 amino acids. The V and J ends lost 10 bases and 0 bases, in that order; junction bases with no gene match: 9. CDR3 in amino acids: CATRGTGRMNTEAFF. The CDR3 DNA is TGTGCCACCAGAGGGACAGGGCGGATGAACACTGAAGCTTTCTTT.

This chain links TRBV6-6 with TRBJ2-1; D possibly corresponds to TRBD2 (6 bases). The V gene's germline CDR1 is MNHNY and CDR2 SVGAGI (reference sequence). V lost 3 bases, J lost 6 bases, and 9 bases lay in between. This CDR3 spans 13 amino acids. DNA for the CDR3: TGTGCCAGCAGTTATGGAGGGATCAATGAGCAGTTCTTC. Encoded protein: CASSYGGINEQFF.

V usage is TRBV7-3 and J usage is TRBJ1-1; D might be TRBD1 (6 bases). Trimming took 0 bases from V and 11 from J, leaving 10 bases between them. The CDR3 spans 12 residues. CDR1 is SGHTA and CDR2 is FQGTGA in the germline V gene. CDR3 DNA sequence: TGTGCCAGCAGCTTAACGGGGGGCTTGGCTTTCTTT. Translated: CASSLTGGLAFF.